This TCR beta chain was recorded in a study of post-analysis software for immune sequencing data. Study in general: Secondary progressive, relapsing-remitting and progressive-relapsing multiple sclerosis were among the included disease courses. Study conclusions and caveats: The five TRBV segments detected at higher frequency in patients than in controls included TRBV5-6, TRBV5-1 and TRBV20-1.

In the case of this clonotype: The antigen is unknown.

Unique molecular identifiers featured in each of the TCR beta cDNA libraries. Each CDR3 protein gets one entry after TCRdb re-called the PCR reads with MiXCR. This table has hundreds of thousands of distinct CDR3 sequences, just under 30% appearing once. This CDR3 is built from 19 residues. Deletions cut 1 base from V and 1 base from J, with 19 bases between. The V gene's germline CDR1 is MGHRA and CDR2 YSYEKL. The TCR was taken from a girl between 10 and 17 years old with multiple sclerosis. The chain combines TRBV4-1 with TRBJ1-4; D unclear. What was sequenced was blood. Here the CDR3 reads CASSQGPFGSLRTNEKLFF. CDR3 in DNA: TGCGCCAGCAGCCAAGGCCCGTTTGGCAGTCTAAGAACTAATGAAAAACTGTTTTTT.